What follows are 30 T cell receptor beta chains derived from one specimen sequenced in a study of T cells after yellow fever vaccination. MiXCR was run by TCRdb on the 5' RACE reads, yielding one entry per CDR3 protein. The table lists under 200,000 distinct CDR3 sequences, about 7% of them singletons, with approximately 2.5% in the top ten. The sequencing here drew on CD4+ T cells sorted from PBMCs, taken more than 4 days after the first yellow fever vaccination. These receptors were collected from a man between 18 and 35 years old who received the YFV17D yellow fever vaccine.

In this sample, this clonotype turned up many times. J is TRBJ2-7 and V is TRBV4-3; D is possibly TRBD1 (5 bases). Germline values: CDR1 LGHNA, CDR2 YSLEER. Between the trimmed V and J ends, which lost 1 base and 4 bases, there was a span of 14 bases. The CDR3 runs 15 residues. CDR3 protein: CASSQAVGQGYEQYV. The CDR3 region has the DNA TGCGCCAGCAGCCAAGCTGTAGGGCAGGGTTACGAGCAGTACGTC.

This clonotype was observed many times. The chain is built from TRBV2 and TRBJ1-2; D is ambiguous. V lost 6 bases to trimming and J lost 8 bases, with 28 bases between them. Germline assignment: CDR1 SNHLY and CDR2 FYNNEI. There are 17 residues in the CDR3. CDR3 sequence (DNA): TGTGCCAGCAGCCTGACACGAATCACCTCGCACCCTTGGGGCTACACCTTC. It is translated as CASSLTRITSHPWGYTF.

This clonotype was picked up many times. The genes are TRBV5-1 and TRBJ1-2, with no clear D. This CDR3 spans 15 amino acids. With 0 bases removed from V and 0 bases from J, the gap between germline ends came to 9 bases. Per germline, CDR1 SGHRS and CDR2 YFSETQ. CDR3 region: CASSLALGPNYGYTF. Written as DNA, the CDR3 is TGCGCCAGCAGCTTGGCCTTGGGTCCTAACTATGGCTACACCTTC.

In its sample, this clonotype was seen many times. The genes are TRBV27 and TRBJ2-1, with 14 bases matching TRBD2. The V gene end was trimmed by 5 bases and the J gene end by 0 bases; junction bases not matched to a gene: 3. CDR1 and CDR2 (germline): MNHEY, SMNVEV (reference sequence). This CDR3 comprises 17 residues. This CDR3 is CASSGLAGGSSYNEQFF. The CDR3 DNA follows: TGTGCCAGCAGTGGACTAGCGGGGGGCAGCTCCTACAATGAGCAGTTCTTC.

This clonotype was recorded at least ten times. The rearrangement uses TRBV5-5 and TRBJ1-2; D uncertain. The CDR3 spans 12 residues. V dropped 7 bases and J dropped 4 bases, with 11 bases sitting between them. In germline, CDR1 is SGHKS, CDR2 YYEKEE (reference sequence). CDR3 sequence reads: CASGPGGYGYTF. CDR3 in DNA: TGTGCCAGCGGTCCAGGCGGCTATGGCTACACCTTC. Supplemented by reference TRBV5-5 and TRBJ1-2, the full variable domain reads DAGVTQSPTHLIKTRGQQVTLRCSPISGHKSVSWYQQVLGQGPQFIFQYYEKEERGRGNFPDRFSARQFPNYSSELNVNALLLGDSALYLCASGPGGYGYTFGSGTRLTVV.

This clonotype was recorded many times. The J gene is TRBJ2-4, the V gene TRBV2; D could derive from TRBD1 or TRBD2 (5 bases each). The V end lost 4 bases, the J end lost 0 bases, and 19 bases lay between the germline ends. This CDR3 comprises 18 residues. Per the germline V gene, CDR1 is SNHLY and CDR2 is FYNNEI. Written as DNA, the CDR3 is TGTGCCAGCAGTGTCAGGGCTAGCCAGGCCGGAGCCAAAAACATTCAGTACTTC. Its protein product is CASSVRASQAGAKNIQYF.

This clonotype has more than one count but fewer than ten. V is TRBV19 and J is TRBJ2-3, with a possible D match to TRBD2 (5 bases). V shed 3 bases and J shed 2 bases, with 12 bases lying between them. The CDR3 has 15 amino acids. Per the germline V gene, CDR1 is LNHDA and CDR2 is SQIVND (reference sequence). The CDR3 coding sequence is TGTGCCAGTAGTATGAAGGGAGCTAACACAGATACGCAGTATTTT. Protein sequence: CASSMKGANTDTQYF.

This clonotype was found many times. The chain joins TRBV4-1 to TRBJ2-2; D is unresolved. The CDR3 contains 14 residues. CDR1 MGHRA and CDR2 YSYEKL come from the germline V gene. Trimming took 0 bases from V and 4 from J, leaving 6 bases between them. The CDR3 sequence: CASSQDHGTGELFF. The CDR3 region has the DNA TGCGCCAGCAGCCAAGATCACGGCACCGGGGAGCTGTTTTTT.

This clonotype was seen ten or more times. V and J are TRBV5-4 and TRBJ2-2; a possible D gene is TRBD1 (7 bases). The CDR3 consists of 16 residues. Looked up from germline, CDR1 is SGHNT and CDR2 is YYREEE (reference sequence). V was pared by 2 bases and J by 4 bases, with 15 bases between. The CDR3 DNA follows: TGTGCCAGCAGCTTTCGACAGGGAGGAGGCACCGGGGAGCTGTTTTTT. This codes for CASSFRQGGGTGELFF.

This clonotype was observed many times. This chain connects TRBV7-3 to TRBJ2-3; D unresolved. CDR1 is SGHTA and CDR2 is FQGTGA in the germline V gene. With 5 bases removed from V and 0 bases from J, the gap between germline ends came to 12 bases. CDR3 length: 15 residues. The CDR3 coding sequence is TGTGCCAGCAGCCCCGGCCTCTCTAGCACAGATACGCAGTATTTT. Its protein is CASSPGLSSTDTQYF.

Only a few counts were recorded for this clonotype. V gene TRBV6-2 or TRBV6-3 combines with J gene TRBJ1-5; 7 bases agree with TRBD1. CDR3 length: 15 residues. The germline V gene encodes CDR1 MNHEY and CDR2 SVGEGT. V lost 3 bases and J lost 2; bases outside the gene matches: 4. This CDR3 is CASSYRDSRNQPQHF. CDR3 DNA sequence: TGTGCCAGCAGTTATCGGGACAGTCGCAATCAGCCCCAGCATTTT.

The rearrangement uses TRBV2 and TRBJ1-6; 9 nucleotides agree with TRBD1. Germline CDR1 reads SNHLY; CDR2 reads FYNNEI. CDR3 length equals 15 residues. Trimming removed 6 bases from V and 6 bases from J; junction bases left unmatched: 6. The CDR3 DNA follows: TGTGCCAGCAGGGGGGAGGACAGGGGTAATTCACCCCTCCACTTT. This sequence encodes CASRGEDRGNSPLHF.

V gene TRBV30 combines with J gene TRBJ2-3, with 9 bases identical to TRBD1. Trimming at V came to 5 bases and at J to 2 bases, leaving 2 bases not matched to a gene. The germline V gene encodes CDR1 GTSNPN and CDR2 SVGIG (reference sequence). CDR3 length: 13 residues. The chain's CDR3 is CAWRDRVTDTQYF. The CDR3 nucleotides are TGTGCCTGGCGGGACAGGGTCACAGATACGCAGTATTTT.

This clonotype was observed a handful of times. The chain couples TRBV9 to TRBJ1-3; D gene unclear. CDR1 is SGDLS and CDR2 is YYNGEE in the germline V gene. The CDR3 covers 15 residues. The ends were cut back, 4 bases at V and 6 bases at J, with 17 bases in the middle. CDR3 sequence reads: CASSPRIEGSNTIYF. In DNA form, the CDR3 reads TGTGCCAGCAGCCCCCGCATTGAGGGTTCAAACACCATATATTTT. Using reference TRBV9 and TRBJ1-3 for the parts outside the CDR3, the full variable domain is DSGVTQTPKHLITATGQRVTLRCSPRSGDLSVYWYQQSLDQGLQFLIQYYNGEERAKGNILERFSAQQFPDLHSELNLSSLELGDSALYFCASSPRIEGSNTIYFGEGSWLTVV.

This rearrangement joins TRBV7-6 to TRBJ1-1; no clear D. V shed 1 base and J shed 0 bases, with 12 bases lying between them. CDR1 is SGHVS and CDR2 is FNYEAQ in the germline V gene. The CDR3 has 16 residues. The CDR3 DNA sequence: TGTGCCAGCAGCTTAGGGCAGAGTGGCATGAACACTGAAGCTTTCTTT. Protein product: CASSLGQSGMNTEAFF.

This clonotype has a count of ten or more. V gene TRBV12-3 or TRBV12-4 combines with J gene TRBJ2-4; no clear D gene. The CDR3 runs to 16 residues. V dropped 3 bases and J dropped 1 base, with 13 bases sitting between them. The CDR3 loop is CASSFLLVRAKNIQYF. CDR3 nucleotide sequence: TGTGCCAGCAGTTTCTTGCTCGTTCGGGCCAAAAACATTCAGTACTTC.

This clonotype was seen a single time. A much larger clone differs from this one at a single base, so this may be a read error. V and J are TRBV5-1 and TRBJ1-2, with D perhaps matching TRBD1 (5 bases). The germline gives CDR1 SGHRS, CDR2 YFSETQ. Trimming shortened V by 4 bases and J by 4 bases, and 14 bases separated the two germline ends. The CDR3 length is 14 residues. The CDR3 spells CASSPGGTTYGYTF. As DNA, the CDR3 is TGCGCCAGCAGCCCAGGAGGGACTACCTATGGCTACACCTTC.

The rearrangement joins TRBV7-3 to TRBJ2-6, with TRBD2 as a possible D gene (6 bases). CDR1 and CDR2 (germline): SGHTA, FQGTGA. The CDR3 covers 18 residues. Trimming pared 3 bases from V and 4 bases from J, leaving 19 bases between. The CDR3 nucleotides read TGTGCCAGCAGCTTGAGGGGTGCCCGGGGGTTGGGGGCCAACGTCCTGACTTTC. Its protein is CASSLRGARGLGANVLTF.

This clonotype appeared many times. J is TRBJ1-1 and V is TRBV10-3; 8 positions match TRBD1. CDR3 length: 16 amino acids. V was clipped by 4 bases and J by 7 bases; unmatched bases: 14. CDR1 and CDR2 (germline): ENHRY, SYGVKD. The CDR3 nucleotides are TGTGCCATCAGTGCTAACAAAGGACAGGGTGTTGGTGAAGCTTTCTTT. It yields the protein CAISANKGQGVGEAFF.

This clonotype was seen ten or more times. V gene TRBV7-8 combines with J gene TRBJ1-1, with a tentative D call TRBD1 (5 bases). The CDR3 is made up of 14 amino acids. The V gene's germline CDR1 is SGHVS and CDR2 FQNEAQ. V was clipped by 3 bases and J by 7 bases, with 15 bases between them. The CDR3 DNA follows: TGTGCCAGCAGCTTTACCAGGCTGGGGGGTGAAGCTTTCTTT. Residues: CASSFTRLGGEAFF.

The rearrangement joins TRBV12-2 to TRBJ2-3; TRBD1, the table's D call, lacks a check against the DNA. TRBV12-2 is annotated as a pseudogene. This CDR3 comprises 15 residues. The CDR3 coding sequence is TGTGCAAGTCGCTTTCTGGACAAGGGCACAGATACGCAGTATTTT. It encodes CASRFLDKGTDTQYF.

This clonotype was counted ten times or more. The V call is TRBV28, the J call TRBJ2-7, with D uncertain. This CDR3 spans 13 amino acids. Trimming pared 3 bases from V and 2 bases from J, leaving 8 bases between. Germline V gene data show CDR1 as MDHEN and CDR2 as SYDVKM. CDR3 in DNA: TGTGCCAGCAGTTTCTCGAATGCCTACGAGCAGTACGTC. Encoded protein: CASSFSNAYEQYV.

The chain combines TRBV7-2 with TRBJ1-6; D remains unclear. V lost 3 bases, J lost 7 bases, and 13 bases lay in between. From germline, CDR1 is SGHTA and CDR2 FQGNSA. This CDR3 comprises 15 residues. Written as DNA, the CDR3 is TGTGCCAGCAGCTTTCGCGCGGCCGACAATTCACCCCTCCACTTT. Its protein product is CASSFRAADNSPLHF.

At least ten counts were recorded for this clonotype. This sequence joins TRBV10-3 and TRBJ2-4; 11 nucleotides align to TRBD1. Germline CDR1 is ENHRY and CDR2 is SYGVKD. V was pared by 3 bases and J by 1 base, with 2 bases of the junction left unmatched. The length of the CDR3 is 16 residues. CDR3 sequence reads: CAISDGQGAAKNIQYF. The CDR3 DNA follows: TGTGCCATCAGTGACGGACAGGGGGCTGCCAAAAACATTCAGTACTTC.

This clonotype was seen ten or more times. V and J are TRBV7-9 and TRBJ2-7; D unclear. The CDR3 has 12 residues. V was cut by 5 bases and J by 2 bases, with 7 bases left in between. Germline CDR1 SEHNR, CDR2 FQNEAQ (reference sequence). CDR3 DNA sequence: TGTGCCAGCAGCCTGGTACCCTACGAGCAGTACTTC. This gives the protein CASSLVPYEQYF.

The gene calls are TRBV2 and TRBJ1-1, with D uncertain. The CDR3 totals 12 residues. Germline V gives CDR1 SNHLY, CDR2 FYNNEI. V dropped 5 bases and J dropped 5 bases, with 9 bases sitting between them. The CDR3 nucleotides are TGTGCCAGCAGTATCAGGTTTACTGAAGCTTTCTTT. This sequence encodes CASSIRFTEAFF.

This clonotype was counted many times. This chain uses TRBV18 with TRBJ2-2; D perhaps matches TRBD1 (5 bases). Looked up from germline, CDR1 is KGHSH and CDR2 is LQKENI. Trimming removed 8 bases at V and 5 bases at J, with 9 bases between. This CDR3 has 12 residues. The CDR3 DNA reads as TGTGCCAGCAGCCCAGGGACCGGGGAGCTGTTTTTT. The encoded protein is CASSPGTGELFF. Complete variable domain (other parts from reference TRBV18 and TRBJ2-2): NAGVMQNPRHLVRRRGQEARLRCSPMKGHSHVYWYRQLPEEGLKFMVYLQKENIIDESGMPKERFSAEFPKEGPSILRIQQVVRGDSAAYFCASSPGTGELFFGEGSRLTVL.

This clonotype was seen at least ten times. The rearrangement links TRBV12-3 or TRBV12-4 to TRBJ1-4; 8 bases agree with TRBD1. V was clipped by 4 bases and J by 8 bases; unmatched bases: 12. The CDR3 runs to 16 residues. The DNA of the CDR3 is TGTGCCAGCAGTTCCAGGGGGCGCCGAGTAGGAGAAAAACTGTTTTTT. It encodes CASSSRGRRVGEKLFF.

This clonotype was picked up a small number of times. The chain joins TRBV2 to TRBJ1-3; D call uncertain. Trimming cost V 3 bases and J 0 bases, with 9 bases left between them. CDR1 and CDR2 (germline): SNHLY, FYNNEI. The CDR3 consists of 15 residues. The CDR3 DNA reads TGTGCCAGCAGTGAGTTCAGGTCCTCTGGAAACACCATATATTTT. Residues: CASSEFRSSGNTIYF.

In regard to this clonotype: A much larger clone differs by one base, so this may be a read error. V and J are TRBV5-1 and TRBJ2-3, with 7 bases identical to TRBD2. The CDR3 loop spans 16 amino acids. Germline V gene data show CDR1 as SGHRS and CDR2 as YFSETQ. CDR3 residues: CASSRTRGDGTDAQYF. The CDR3 bases are TGCGCCAGCAGCCGGACCCGGGGGGACGGCACAGATGCGCAGTATTTT.